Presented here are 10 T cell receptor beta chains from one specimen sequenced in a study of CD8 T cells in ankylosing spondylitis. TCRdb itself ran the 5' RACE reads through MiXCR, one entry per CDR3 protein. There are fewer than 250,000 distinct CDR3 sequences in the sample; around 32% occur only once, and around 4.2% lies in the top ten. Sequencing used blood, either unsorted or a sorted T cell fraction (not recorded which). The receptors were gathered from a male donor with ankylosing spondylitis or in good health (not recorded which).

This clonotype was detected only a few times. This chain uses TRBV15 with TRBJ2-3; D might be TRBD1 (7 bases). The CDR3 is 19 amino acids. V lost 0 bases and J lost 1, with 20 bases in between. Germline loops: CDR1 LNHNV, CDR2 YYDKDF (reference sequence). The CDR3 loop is CATSRDQEGAGFGTDTQYF. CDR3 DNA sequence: TGTGCCACCAGCAGAGATCAAGAGGGGGCGGGGTTCGGCACAGATACGCAGTATTTT.

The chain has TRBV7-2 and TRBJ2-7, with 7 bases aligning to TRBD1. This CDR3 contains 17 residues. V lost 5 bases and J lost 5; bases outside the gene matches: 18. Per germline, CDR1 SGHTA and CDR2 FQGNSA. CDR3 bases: TGTGCCAGCAGCCATTCCTGGCAGGACAGGTTGGGTCACGAGCAGTACTTC. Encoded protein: CASSHSWQDRLGHEQYF.

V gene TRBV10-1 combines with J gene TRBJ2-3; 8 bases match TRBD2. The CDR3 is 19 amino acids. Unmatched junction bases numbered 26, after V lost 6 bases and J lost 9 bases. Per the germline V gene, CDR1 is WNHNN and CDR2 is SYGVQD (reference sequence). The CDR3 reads CASRPPQREFHTKGRTQYF. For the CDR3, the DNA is TGCGCCAGCAGGCCCCCCCAGCGGGAGTTCCACACCAAAGGGAGGACGCAGTATTTT.

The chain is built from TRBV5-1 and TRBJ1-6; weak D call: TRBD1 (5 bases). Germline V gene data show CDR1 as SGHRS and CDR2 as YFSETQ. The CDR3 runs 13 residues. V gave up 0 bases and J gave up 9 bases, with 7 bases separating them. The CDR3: CASSLAGRSPLHF. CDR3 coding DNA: TGCGCCAGCAGCTTGGCAGGGCGTTCACCCCTCCACTTT.

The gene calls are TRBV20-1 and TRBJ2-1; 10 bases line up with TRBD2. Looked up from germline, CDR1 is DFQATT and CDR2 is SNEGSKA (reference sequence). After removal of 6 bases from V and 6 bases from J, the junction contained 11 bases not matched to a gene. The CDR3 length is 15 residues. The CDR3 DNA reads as TGCAGTGCCAGGGGGCTAGCGGGGGAAATCAATGAGCAGTTCTTC. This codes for CSARGLAGEINEQFF.

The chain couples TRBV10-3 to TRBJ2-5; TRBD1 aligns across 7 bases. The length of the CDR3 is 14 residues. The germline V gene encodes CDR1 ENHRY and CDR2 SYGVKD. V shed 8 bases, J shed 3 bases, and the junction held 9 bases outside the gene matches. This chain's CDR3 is CAIRTGLGEETQYF. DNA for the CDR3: TGTGCCATCCGGACAGGTCTCGGGGAAGAGACCCAGTACTTC.

The CDR3 spells CSASEDSLNQPQHF. For the CDR3, the DNA is TGCAGTGCTAGTGAGGACAGTCTCAATCAGCCCCAGCATTTT. The J gene is TRBJ1-5, the V gene TRBV20-1, with D maybe TRBD1 (6 bases). The CDR3 runs to 14 residues. Germline loops: CDR1 DFQATT, CDR2 SNEGSKA (reference sequence). The V end lost 3 bases, the J end lost 3 bases, and 12 bases lay between the germline ends.

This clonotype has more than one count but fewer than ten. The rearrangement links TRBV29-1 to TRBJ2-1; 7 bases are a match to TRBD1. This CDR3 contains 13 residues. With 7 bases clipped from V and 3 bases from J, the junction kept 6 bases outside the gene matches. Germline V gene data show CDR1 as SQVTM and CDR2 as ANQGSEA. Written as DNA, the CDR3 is TGCAGCGCCGCCGGGACAGACTACAATGAGCAGTTCTTC. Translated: CSAAGTDYNEQFF.

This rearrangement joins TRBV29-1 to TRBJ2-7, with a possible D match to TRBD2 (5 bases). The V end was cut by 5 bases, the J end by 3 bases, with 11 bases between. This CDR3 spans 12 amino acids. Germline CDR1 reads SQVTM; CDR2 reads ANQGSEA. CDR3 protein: CSVRAGNYEQYF. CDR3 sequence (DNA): TGCAGCGTTCGGGCGGGTAACTACGAGCAGTACTTC.

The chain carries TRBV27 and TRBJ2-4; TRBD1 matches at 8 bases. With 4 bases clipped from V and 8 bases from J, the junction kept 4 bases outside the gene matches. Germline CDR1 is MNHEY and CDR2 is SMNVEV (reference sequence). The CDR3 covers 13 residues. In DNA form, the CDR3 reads TGTGCCAGCAGTTGGACAGGGACGGACATTCAGTACTTC. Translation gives CASSWTGTDIQYF.